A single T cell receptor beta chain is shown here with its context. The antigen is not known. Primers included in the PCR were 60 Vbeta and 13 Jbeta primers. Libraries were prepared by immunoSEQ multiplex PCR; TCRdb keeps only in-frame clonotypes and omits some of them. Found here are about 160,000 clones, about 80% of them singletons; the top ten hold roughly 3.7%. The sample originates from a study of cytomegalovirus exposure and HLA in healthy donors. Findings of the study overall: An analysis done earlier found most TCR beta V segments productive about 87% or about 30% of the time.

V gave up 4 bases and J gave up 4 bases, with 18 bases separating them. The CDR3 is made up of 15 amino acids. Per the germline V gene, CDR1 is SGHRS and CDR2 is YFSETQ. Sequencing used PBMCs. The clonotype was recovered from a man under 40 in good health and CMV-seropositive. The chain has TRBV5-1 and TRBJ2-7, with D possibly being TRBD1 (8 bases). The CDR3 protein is CASSPGQGGGYEQYF. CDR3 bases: TGCGCCAGCAGCCCCGGACAGGGAGGGGGTTACGAGCAGTACTTC.